This T cell receptor beta chain was profiled in a study of blood T cell repertoires in COVID-19. Per the germline V gene, CDR1 is MNHEY and CDR2 is SMNVEV (reference sequence). The V end lost 4 bases, the J end lost 1 base, and 7 bases lay between the germline ends. The CDR3 runs 14 residues. Assay used: immunoSEQ multiplex PCR; TCRdb lists only in-frame clones, some missing. This table has more than 200,000 clones, 80% to 90% appearing once. Specimen: peripheral blood. This receptor was taken from a man between 45 and 60 years old with acute or convalescent COVID-19. The chain links TRBV27 to TRBJ2-2; maybe TRBD1 (6 bases). The CDR3 nucleotides read TGTGCCAGCAGTTGGGGACAGAACACCGGGGAGCTGTTTTTT. Its protein is CASSWGQNTGELFF.